Sequencing of this T cell receptor (beta chain) was carried out in a study of metastatic and nonmetastatic thyroid tumors. The wider study: Thyroid patients, malignant and benign, had repertoires compared across blood and tumor or nodule tissue.

The CDR3 is 12 residues long. Germline CDR1 reads MNHNS; CDR2 reads SASEGT. The ends were cut back, 5 bases at V and 0 bases at J, with 5 bases in the middle. TCRdb called clones again from the PCR reads with MiXCR. The sample shows some 84,000 clones, 8.6% of them seen only once. This clone was counted many times. What it binds is not known. There were no patients who had received any treatment before thyroid surgery. Whole-study results and caveats: Versus benign nodules, malignant thyroid tumors reportedly had significantly higher TCR beta diversity, in blood and tumor.

The sequenced sample was blood. The receptor was derived from a female donor with papillary thyroid cancer or a benign thyroid nodule (not recorded which). Some clones in this sample may be carry-over from other donors' samples. This rearrangement joins TRBV6-1 to TRBJ2-7; D is ambiguous. The CDR3 nucleotides are TGTGCCAGCAGTTCGCCCTCCTACGAGCAGTACTTC. Its protein product is CASSSPSYEQYF.